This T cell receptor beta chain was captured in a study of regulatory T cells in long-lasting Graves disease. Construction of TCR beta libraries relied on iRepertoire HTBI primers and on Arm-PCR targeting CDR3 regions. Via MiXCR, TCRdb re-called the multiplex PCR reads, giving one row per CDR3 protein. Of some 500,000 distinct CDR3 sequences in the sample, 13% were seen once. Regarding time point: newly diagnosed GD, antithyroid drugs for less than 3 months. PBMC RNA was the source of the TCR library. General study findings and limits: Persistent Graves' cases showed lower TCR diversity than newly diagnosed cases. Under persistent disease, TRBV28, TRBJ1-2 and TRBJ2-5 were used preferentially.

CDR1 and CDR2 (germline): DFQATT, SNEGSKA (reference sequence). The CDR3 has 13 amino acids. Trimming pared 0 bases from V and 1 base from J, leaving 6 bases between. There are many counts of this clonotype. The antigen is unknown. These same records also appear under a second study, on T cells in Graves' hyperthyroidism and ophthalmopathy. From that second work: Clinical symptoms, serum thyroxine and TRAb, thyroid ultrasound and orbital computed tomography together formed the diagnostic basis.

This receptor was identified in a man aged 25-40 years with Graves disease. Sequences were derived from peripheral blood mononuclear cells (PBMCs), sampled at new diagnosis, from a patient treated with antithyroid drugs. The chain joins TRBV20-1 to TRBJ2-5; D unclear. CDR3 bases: TGCAGTGCTAGAGAGGACGGCCAAGAGACCCAGTACTTC. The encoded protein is CSAREDGQETQYF.